The T cell receptor (beta chain) under discussion was sequenced for a study of T-cell memory formation after mild COVID-19. The study's findings and limits: The pre-infection memory compartment contained some responding clones, suggesting cross-reactive memory joined. Researchers report contracting CD4+ clones mostly in CM and EM, with CD8+ clones in EMRA.

The CDR3 runs to 14 residues. Germline CDR1 is MDHEN and CDR2 is SYDVKM. Deletions cut 2 bases from V and 0 bases from J, with 7 bases between. From the 5' RACE reads, TCRdb called clonotypes with MiXCR, one entry per CDR3 protein. This table holds 350,000 or so distinct CDR3 sequences, 13% found once. In its sample, this clonotype was seen a few times. Its antigen is undetermined. The receptor's source is a man aged 18 to 29 who had mild COVID-19 (a few samples of this study predate the infection). Cell type and time point are not known. The chain has TRBV28 and TRBJ1-2; D is uncertain. Specimen: PBMCs or a T cell subset sorted from them (not recorded which). The CDR3 loop reads CASSLNPANYGYTF. The CDR3 nucleotides read TGTGCCAGCAGTTTAAATCCGGCTAACTATGGCTACACCTTC.